The 17 T cell receptor beta chains below all came from one sample that was sequenced in a study of T-cell memory formation after mild COVID-19 (dated by TCRdb to 2020 to 2023). Libraries were constructed by 5' RACE. The sequencing machine was an Illumina NovaSeq 6000. TCRdb reprocessing: public reads trimmed at Q25 with fastp, clones called with MiXCR, in-frame beta chains kept. Each CDR3 protein appears once, grouped with its most common genes and DNA. The sample profile shows about 430,000 distinct CDR3 sequences; 24% of them were found once. Around 8.1% of the sample belongs to the ten largest clones. The specimen sequenced was PBMCs or a T cell subset sorted from them (not recorded which). Source of these receptors: an adult woman who had mild COVID-19 (a few samples of this study predate the infection). The sample titles of this study are shuffled in the database, so cell type and time point are left out; the donor was told from shared clones.

This clonotype has just a few counts. The rearrangement uses TRBV12-3 or TRBV12-4 and TRBJ2-3; 8 bases line up with TRBD2. The CDR3 extends over 14 amino acids. V was pared by 8 bases and J by 1 base, with 5 bases of the junction left unmatched. Written as DNA, the CDR3 is TGTGCCAGCGCACGGGGGGGCCGCACAGATACGCAGTATTTT. As protein: CASARGGRTDTQYF.

V is TRBV29-1 and J is TRBJ2-1; no reliable D call. This CDR3 has 13 residues. In germline, CDR1 is SQVTM, CDR2 ANQGSEA. V lost 5 bases to trimming and J lost 7 bases, with 15 bases between them. The CDR3 spells CSVLVSIINEQFF. CDR3 DNA sequence: TGCAGCGTTCTCGTGAGTATTATAAATGAGCAGTTCTTC.

This chain links TRBV24-1 with TRBJ2-1; D ambiguous. The CDR3 has 12 amino acids. The V end was cut by 4 bases, the J end by 9 bases, with 9 bases between. Germline values: CDR1 KGHDR, CDR2 SFDVKD. The CDR3 coding sequence is TGTGCCACCAGTGAATATCCCCCTGAGCAGTTCTTC. Amino acids: CATSEYPPEQFF.

Only a few counts were recorded for this clonotype. The rearrangement links TRBV7-9 to TRBJ2-3; 10 bases map to TRBD2. Germline V gene data show CDR1 as SEHNR and CDR2 as FQNEAQ (reference sequence). Trimming cost V 5 bases and J 4 bases; bases outside gene matches: 9. The CDR3 has 16 amino acids. CDR3 loop: CASSVTSGGAADTQYF. In DNA form, the CDR3 reads TGTGCCAGCAGCGTAACCAGCGGGGGGGCTGCAGATACGCAGTATTTT.

This chain joins TRBV2 and TRBJ2-7, with 12 bases fitting TRBD2. From germline, CDR1 is SNHLY and CDR2 FYNNEI. V shed 4 bases, J shed 4 bases, and the junction held 8 bases outside the gene matches. CDR3 length equals 16 residues. CDR3 coding DNA: TGTGCCAGCAGTGCAGACACTAGCGGGAGGTGGTACGAGCAGTACTTC. Encoded protein: CASSADTSGRWYEQYF.

The table lists this clonotype with many counts. DNA of the CDR3: TGTGCCAGCTCACCACCGGACAACTACGAGCAGTACTTC. Translation: CASSPPDNYEQYF. J is TRBJ2-7 and V is TRBV18; maybe TRBD1 (5 bases). Germline values: CDR1 KGHSH, CDR2 LQKENI. CDR3 length equals 13 residues. Deletions cut 0 bases from V and 3 bases from J, with 6 bases between.

The V call is TRBV6-5, the J call TRBJ2-3; 7 nucleotides align to TRBD1. V was pared by 6 bases and J by 7 bases, with 13 bases of the junction left unmatched. The CDR3 sequence is 15 residues long. In germline, CDR1 is MNHEY, CDR2 SVGAGI. DNA for the CDR3: TGTGCCAGCAGGGACCAACTCCACAGGGGACATACGCAGTATTTT. It is translated as CASRDQLHRGHTQYF.

J is TRBJ2-7 and V is TRBV7-6; 8 positions agree with TRBD1. V was pared by 8 bases and J by 6 bases, with 9 bases of the junction left unmatched. This CDR3 spans 13 amino acids. Germline values: CDR1 SGHVS, CDR2 FNYEAQ. CDR3 protein: CASGGQGRGEQYF. The CDR3 DNA is TGTGCCAGCGGAGGACAGGGACGCGGCGAGCAGTACTTC.

This clonotype was observed a handful of times. The V and J genes are TRBV23-1 and TRBJ2-3, with 8 nucleotides matching TRBD1. TRBV23-1 belongs to the ORF category, with a function that is uncertain. Losses at the gene ends were 4 bases for V and 6 bases for J; bases not matched to a gene: 9. The CDR3 extends over 15 amino acids. The CDR3, as DNA: TGCGCCAGCAGTCTGGGGGACAGGCGACCCGATACGCAGTATTTT. Translated, it gives CASSLGDRRPDTQYF.

There are a few counts of this clonotype. The chain joins TRBV6-5 to TRBJ2-5; 9 nucleotides agree with TRBD2. V shed 0 bases and J 1 base; nucleotides not matched to a gene: 3. The germline gives CDR1 MNHEY, CDR2 SVGAGI. This CDR3 spans 16 amino acids. CDR3 residues: CASSYSLAGFQETQYF. CDR3 bases: TGTGCCAGCAGTTACTCGCTAGCGGGGTTCCAAGAGACCCAGTACTTC.

In its sample, this clonotype was seen many times. The chain recombines TRBV7-8 with TRBJ2-7; D is unclear. Germline V lookup: CDR1 SGHVS, CDR2 FQNEAQ. Between the trimmed V and J ends, which lost 0 bases and 2 bases, there was a span of 5 bases. CDR3 size: 13 residues. The CDR3 nucleotides are TGTGCCAGCAGCTTAGCGGAGACCTACGAGCAGTACTTC. Protein: CASSLAETYEQYF.

The gene calls are TRBV7-9 and TRBJ1-3, with TRBD1 as a possible D gene (6 bases). The germline V and J ends were trimmed by 5 bases and 9 bases, with 20 bases remaining between them. CDR1 SEHNR and CDR2 FQNEAQ come from the germline V gene (reference sequence). CDR3 length: 15 amino acids. The CDR3 loop reads CASSPRTAPVFTIYF. The CDR3 DNA reads as TGTGCCAGCAGCCCCCGGACAGCCCCGGTGTTCACCATATATTTT.

A few counts support this clonotype. The gene calls are TRBV6-1 and TRBJ2-5, with 8 bases identical to TRBD1. Looked up from germline, CDR1 is MNHNS and CDR2 is SASEGT. V was clipped by 2 bases and J by 5 bases; unmatched bases: 7. The CDR3 consists of 15 residues. CDR3 sequence: CASSESWTGRETQYF. The DNA for the CDR3 is TGTGCCAGCAGTGAAAGTTGGACAGGGAGGGAGACCCAGTACTTC.

V gene TRBV29-1 combines with J gene TRBJ2-3; D is undetermined. This CDR3 spans 13 amino acids. Germline CDR1 SQVTM, CDR2 ANQGSEA. Trimming took 4 bases from V and 1 from J, leaving 9 bases between them. The CDR3 nucleotides are TGCAGCGTTGTTGTGGTAGGCACAGATACGCAGTATTTT. Amino acid sequence: CSVVVVGTDTQYF.

This clonotype was found a few times. The chain employs TRBV7-9 and TRBJ2-1; D ambiguous. The length of the CDR3 is 14 residues. Germline V gene sequence: CDR1 SEHNR, CDR2 FQNEAQ (reference sequence). V was pared by 5 bases and J by 7 bases, with 15 bases between. The CDR3 coding sequence is TGTGCCAGCAGCCGAATAGGTGGTGGGAATGAGCAGTTCTTC. Amino acid sequence: CASSRIGGGNEQFF. The variable domain in full, completed from reference TRBV7-9 and TRBJ2-1, reads DTGVSQNPRHKITKRGQNVTFRCDPISEHNRLYWYRQTLGQGPEFLTYFQNEAQLEKSRLLSDRFSAERPKGSFSTLEIQRTEQGDSAMYLCASSRIGGGNEQFFGPGTRLTVL.

This clonotype has a handful of counts. The CDR3 region is CASSRGNSFDGYTF. The CDR3 DNA sequence: TGTGCCAGCAGCCGGGGGAACTCCTTCGATGGCTACACCTTC. The chain recombines TRBV9 with TRBJ1-2, with D possibly matching TRBD1 (5 bases). The CDR3 runs to 14 residues. Deletions cut 4 bases from V and 6 bases from J, with 16 bases between. Germline V lookup: CDR1 SGDLS, CDR2 YYNGEE.

V gene TRBV18 combines with J gene TRBJ1-5; D gene ambiguous. CDR3 size: 14 residues. Trimming stripped 3 bases from V and 5 bases from J, with 11 bases between. The germline CDR1 and CDR2 sequences are KGHSH and LQKENI. CDR3 loop: CASSPAPMDQPQHF. CDR3 nucleotide sequence: TGTGCCAGCTCACCCGCGCCGATGGATCAGCCCCAGCATTTT.